Reported below is one T cell receptor (beta chain). Each sample had two DNA replicates, roughly 0.48 ug blood or roughly 1.6 ug tissue. Data came from immunoSEQ multiplex PCR; TCRdb stores just in-frame clones and leaves some out. The sample has just under 30,000 clones; approximately 84% are singletons. These data are taken from a study of early stage breast cancer tumors. Study information: Most invasive tumors, about 80% of the 16, were ER+/PR+/HER2-.

Trimming at V came to 5 bases and at J to 4 bases, leaving 3 bases not matched to a gene. The CDR3 covers 13 residues. CDR1 and CDR2 (germline): WNHNN, SYGVQD (reference sequence). The chain is built from TRBV10-1 and TRBJ2-5, with 8 nucleotides matching TRBD1. The material sequenced was blood. The sequence derives from a person in their fifties with breast cancer. CDR3: CASSNGQGETQYF. The CDR3 bases are TGCGCCAGCAGTAATGGACAGGGAGAGACCCAGTACTTC.